This record concerns one TCR beta chain sequence. The data belong to a study of cytomegalovirus exposure and HLA in healthy donors. In germline, CDR1 is SGDLS, CDR2 YYNGEE. There are 19 residues in the CDR3. Trimming took 3 bases from V and 1 from J; bases not matched to a gene: 12. This PCR relied on a set of 60 Vbeta primers and 13 Jbeta primers. The repertoire was sequenced with immunoSEQ multiplex PCR; TCRdb's copy has only in-frame clones and lacks some. Recorded for this sample: roughly 41,000 clones. Donors were ostensibly healthy at sampling, although undocumented immune exposures were probable.

This receptor was taken from a woman aged 40 to 55 in good health and CMV-seronegative. The chain recombines TRBV9 with TRBJ2-6, with 8 bases lining up with TRBD2. Sequencing used PBMCs. The CDR3 sequence: CASSADPLTSASGANVLTF. The CDR3 coding sequence is TGTGCCAGCAGCGCCGATCCCCTGACTAGCGCATCTGGGGCCAACGTCCTGACTTTC.